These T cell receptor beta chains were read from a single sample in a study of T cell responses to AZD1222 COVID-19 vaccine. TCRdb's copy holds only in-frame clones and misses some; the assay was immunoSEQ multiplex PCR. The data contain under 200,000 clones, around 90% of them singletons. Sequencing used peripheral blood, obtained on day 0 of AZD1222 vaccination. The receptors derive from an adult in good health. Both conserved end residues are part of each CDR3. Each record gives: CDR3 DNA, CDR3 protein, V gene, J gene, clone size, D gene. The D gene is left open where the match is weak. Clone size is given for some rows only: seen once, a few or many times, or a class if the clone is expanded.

DNA: TGTGCCAGCCAGGGCCTTACTAATGAAAAACTGTTTTTT; CDR3: CASQGLTNEKLFF; V: TRBV6-5; J: TRBJ1-4; size: NA; D: NA
DNA: TGTGCCAGCAGCCAGACAGGGGCCAATCAGCCCCAGCATTTT; CDR3: CASSQTGANQPQHF; V: TRBV6-4; J: TRBJ1-5; size: few; D: TRBD1
DNA: TGTGCCAGCTCACCATCAGGGAGGGGCAATCAGCCCCAGCATTTT; CDR3: CASSPSGRGNQPQHF; V: TRBV18; J: TRBJ1-5; size: once; D: NA
DNA: TGCGCCTTTAGAGGAGGGGCGTACGCTGGAAACACCATATATTTT; CDR3: CAFRGGAYAGNTIYF; V: TRBV10-2; J: TRBJ1-3; size: NA; D: NA
DNA: TGTGCCAGCAGCATACTGGGACAGGGGATCTACGAGCAGTACTTC; CDR3: CASSILGQGIYEQYF; V: TRBV11-2; J: TRBJ2-7; size: NA; D: TRBD1
DNA: TGTGCCAGCACTCACACATACGAGCAGTACTTC; CDR3: CASTHTYEQYF; V: TRBV6-5; J: TRBJ2-7; size: NA; D: NA
DNA: TGTGCCTGGAGAAAAACCGGGGCCGGGGACATTCAGTACTTC; CDR3: CAWRKTGAGDIQYF; V: TRBV30; J: TRBJ2-4; size: NA; D: NA
DNA: TGTGCCATCAGTGAACAGGGGGCGCCCACAGATACGCAGTATTTT; CDR3: CAISEQGAPTDTQYF; V: TRBV10-3; J: TRBJ2-3; size: NA; D: TRBD1
DNA: TGTGCCAGCAGTACAGCTTTTAAAGCTTTCTTT; CDR3: CASSTAFKAFF; V: TRBV2; J: TRBJ1-1; size: NA; D: NA
DNA: TGTGCCAGCAGCCCCGGACACCTCGAAGCTTTCTTT; CDR3: CASSPGHLEAFF; V: TRBV5-8; J: TRBJ1-1; size: NA; D: NA
DNA: TGCGCCAGCAGCCAAGTTTCAGGCCTTGGGAGCACAGATACGCAGTATTTT; CDR3: CASSQVSGLGSTDTQYF; V: TRBV4-1; J: TRBJ2-3; size: NA; D: NA
DNA: TGCGCCAGCAGCCCATCGGGTCGGGGGGACCAAGAGACCCAGTACTTC; CDR3: CASSPSGRGDQETQYF; V: TRBV4-1; J: TRBJ2-5; size: NA; D: TRBD2
DNA: TGTGCCAGCACCCTGGTTCGGACGGATACGCAGTATTTT; CDR3: CASTLVRTDTQYF; V: TRBV2; J: TRBJ2-3; size: NA; D: NA
DNA: TGTGCCAGCAGTTTATCGGTACAGGGCCCTGAAGCTTTCTTT; CDR3: CASSLSVQGPEAFF; V: TRBV27; J: TRBJ1-1; size: NA; D: NA
DNA: TGTGCCAGCAGCCCCAGACAGGGGCTGAACTATGGCTACACCTTC; CDR3: CASSPRQGLNYGYTF; V: TRBV7-9; J: TRBJ1-2; size: NA; D: TRBD1
DNA: TGTGCCTGGAGTGTTGAGACCATATATTTT; CDR3: CAWSVETIYF; V: TRBV30; J: TRBJ1-3; size: NA; D: NA
DNA: TGTGCCACCAGTGATAGCAGGGGCAATCAGCCCCAGCATTTT; CDR3: CATSDSRGNQPQHF; V: TRBV24-1; J: TRBJ1-5; size: once; D: NA
DNA: TGTGCCTGGAGCCCCCAGGCGGTCGAGCAGTACTTC; CDR3: CAWSPQAVEQYF; V: TRBV30; J: TRBJ2-7; size: NA; D: NA
DNA: TGTGCCAGTAGTATAGGTTCCGCGAGCCAGCCCCAGCATTTT; CDR3: CASSIGSASQPQHF; V: TRBV19; J: TRBJ1-5; size: once; D: NA
DNA: TGTGCCAGCAGCCTTCCCCAGGGCCAAGTCTCCGGGGAGCTGTTTTTT; CDR3: CASSLPQGQVSGELFF; V: TRBV7-6; J: TRBJ2-2; size: NA; D: NA
DNA: TGCGCCAGCAGCTTGGTAATCGGGGGCCCCAGAGAGACCCAGTACTTC; CDR3: CASSLVIGGPRETQYF; V: TRBV5-1; J: TRBJ2-5; size: NA; D: NA
DNA: TGTGCCAGCAGTGAGATTTCGTTGGGGGGCTCCCCCTCCTACGAGCAGTACTTC; CDR3: CASSEISLGGSPSYEQYF; V: TRBV2; J: TRBJ2-7; size: few; D: NA
DNA: TGTGCCAGCAGTTTGGCAGGGAGGGGCTACACCTTC; CDR3: CASSLAGRGYTF; V: TRBV28; J: TRBJ1-2; size: NA; D: NA
DNA: TGTGCCAGCAGGCAAAGGCGGGGCTCATTTTCCGGCTACACCTTC; CDR3: CASRQRRGSFSGYTF; V: TRBV6-5; J: TRBJ1-2; size: NA; D: NA
DNA: TGTGCCAGCAGCTTCGTGACAGGGGGTGACCAGCCCCAGCATTTT; CDR3: CASSFVTGGDQPQHF; V: TRBV5-5; J: TRBJ1-5; size: NA; D: TRBD1
DNA: TGTGCCTGGAGTTTGGGTAGGTCCCTCCACTTT; CDR3: CAWSLGRSLHF; V: TRBV30; J: TRBJ1-6; size: NA; D: NA
DNA: TGTGCCAGCAGCTTAGCCCTAGCGGGGCCCTACAATGAGCAGTTCTTC; CDR3: CASSLALAGPYNEQFF; V: TRBV11-2; J: TRBJ2-1; size: NA; D: TRBD2
DNA: TGTGCCAGCAGCCCGGTTCAAGTTTTCTCGTTAACCGGGGAGCTGTTTTTT; CDR3: CASSPVQVFSLTGELFF; V: TRBV11-2; J: TRBJ2-2; size: NA; D: NA
DNA: TGTGCCAGCAGCTTCCAGGGTTCGAATGAGCAGTTCTTC; CDR3: CASSFQGSNEQFF; V: TRBV11-2; J: TRBJ2-1; size: NA; D: NA
DNA: TGTGCCAGCAATAATAATGAAAAACTGTTTTTT; CDR3: CASNNNEKLFF; V: TRBV6-5; J: TRBJ1-4; size: NA; D: NA
DNA: TGTGCCAGCAGTTTTTACAGGGGCCATGAGCAGTTCTTC; CDR3: CASSFYRGHEQFF; V: TRBV6-2/TRBV6-3; J: TRBJ2-1; size: NA; D: TRBD1
DNA: TGTGCCAGCAGTTTATGGCTGAACACTGAAGCTTTCTTT; CDR3: CASSLWLNTEAFF; V: TRBV12-3/TRBV12-4; J: TRBJ1-1; size: NA; D: NA
DNA: TGTGCCAGCAGCATCACAGACAGGGCCTGGTCAGATACGCAGTATTTT; CDR3: CASSITDRAWSDTQYF; V: TRBV7-9; J: TRBJ2-3; size: NA; D: TRBD1
DNA: TGTGCCAGCAGTCCCCGCTACGGAGGGACCACAGATACGCAGTATTTT; CDR3: CASSPRYGGTTDTQYF; V: TRBV27; J: TRBJ2-3; size: NA; D: NA
DNA: TGCGCCAGCAGCCGGACAGGGGCTACAGATCAGCCCCAGCATTTT; CDR3: CASSRTGATDQPQHF; V: TRBV5-1; J: TRBJ1-5; size: NA; D: TRBD1
DNA: TGTGCCAGCAGCACCTGGGAAGTCTTTTCGTACACCTTC; CDR3: CASSTWEVFSYTF; V: TRBV13; J: TRBJ1-2; size: NA; D: NA
DNA: TGCGCCAGCAGCTTGGGCACTGGTCTCTATGGCTACACCTTC; CDR3: CASSLGTGLYGYTF; V: TRBV5-1; J: TRBJ1-2; size: NA; D: NA
DNA: TGTGCCAGCAGTCCCCTCGGACCGGCTGGACAGCCCCAGCATTTT; CDR3: CASSPLGPAGQPQHF; V: TRBV6-5; J: TRBJ1-5; size: NA; D: NA